These T cell receptor beta chains were read from a single sample in a study of blood T cells in healthy people across ages. TCRdb analysed the 5' RACE reads with MiXCR anew, one entry per CDR3 protein. Of hundreds of thousands of distinct CDR3 sequences listed, around 34% are singletons. Input material: blood. The receptors come from a man aged 18 to 29 in good health. Each CDR3 is given with its conserved first and last residue. Each record gives: J gene, CDR3 length, D gene, V gene, clone size, CDR3 protein, CDR3 DNA. The D gene is left open where the match is weak. Part of the rows lack a size; the others show once, few, many or a class for expanded clones.

>TRBJ2-7|15|TRBD1|TRBV18|few
CASSPGTAGSHEQYF
TGTGCCAGCTCACCAGGGACAGCTGGTTCCCACGAGCAGTACTTC
>TRBJ1-2|16|.|TRBV5-1|.
CASSLRAEGSDYGHTF
TGCGCCAGCAGCTTGAGGGCCGAGGGTTCGGACTATGGCCACACCTTC
>TRBJ1-5|16|TRBD1|TRBV27|.
CASSSRTGLSNQLQHF
TGTGCCAGCAGTTCCAGGACAGGGCTCAGCAATCAGCTCCAGCATTTT
>TRBJ2-1|14|TRBD1|TRBV7-9|.
CASMTGTAYNEQFF
TGTGCCAGCATGACCGGGACAGCATACAATGAGCAGTTCTTC
>TRBJ2-7|13|TRBD1|TRBV11-1|.
CASSLGTGSEQYF
TGTGCCAGCAGCCTAGGGACAGGGTCCGAGCAGTACTTC
>TRBJ2-3|15|.|TRBV7-9|.
CASSLGFLSTDTQYF
TGTGCCAGCAGCTTAGGGTTTCTTAGCACAGATACGCAGTATTTT
>TRBJ2-7|14|.|TRBV10-3|.
CAISAGVRAYEQYF
TGTGCCATCAGTGCTGGGGTGAGGGCCTACGAGCAGTACTTC
>TRBJ2-4|16|TRBD2|TRBV7-2|few
CASNRGAGGPKNIQYF
TGTGCCAGCAACCGAGGGGCGGGGGGCCCCAAAAACATTCAGTACTTC
>TRBJ2-7|15|.|TRBV20-1|.
CSATQNNPYYNEQYF
TGCAGTGCTACCCAGAACAATCCTTATTACAATGAGCAGTACTTC
>TRBJ1-3|16|TRBD1|TRBV14|few
CASSQRTGDFGNTIYF
TGTGCCAGCAGCCAGAGGACAGGGGACTTCGGAAACACCATATATTTT
>TRBJ2-2|16|.|TRBV6-5|.
CASSYSPGENTGELFF
TGTGCCAGCAGTTACTCGCCCGGGGAGAACACCGGGGAGCTGTTTTTT
>TRBJ2-3|14|TRBD2|TRBV9|.
CASSLRTSRDTQYF
TGTGCCAGCAGCTTGAGGACTAGCCGGGATACGCAGTATTTT
>TRBJ2-1|14|TRBD1|TRBV7-9|.
CASRVGTVLNEQFF
TGTGCCAGCAGGGTGGGGACAGTCCTCAATGAGCAGTTCTTC
>TRBJ2-3|12|.|TRBV2|few
CASSEVPDTQYF
TGTGCCAGCAGTGAAGTCCCAGATACGCAGTATTTT
>TRBJ2-7|13|.|TRBV11-2|.
CASSNRQVYEQYF
TGTGCCAGCAGCAACCGACAGGTCTACGAGCAGTACTTC
>TRBJ1-3|14|.|TRBV18|.
CASSPWDMRNTIYF
TGTGCCAGCTCACCATGGGACATGCGAAACACCATATATTTT
>TRBJ2-3|17|TRBD2|TRBV12-3/TRBV12-4|.
CASSLGTSGSFTDTQYF
TGTGCCAGCAGTTTAGGGACTAGCGGGAGTTTCACAGATACGCAGTATTTT
>TRBJ2-7|15|TRBD2|TRBV28|.
CASTTQGGGRREQYF
TGTGCCAGCACTACTCAGGGCGGGGGGCGACGCGAGCAGTACTTC
>TRBJ1-2|15|TRBD1|TRBV5-1|.
CASSPRQTGGNGYTF
TGCGCCAGCAGCCCACGTCAGACAGGGGGGAATGGCTACACCTTC
>TRBJ1-2|14|.|TRBV7-9|few
CASSLPIPRDGYTF
TGTGCCAGCAGCTTACCGATTCCCCGAGATGGCTACACCTTC
>TRBJ2-3|12|.|TRBV20-1|.
CSVGPSTDTRYF
TGCAGTGTGGGACCGAGCACAGATACGCGGTATTTT
>TRBJ2-3|15|.|TRBV4-3|.
CASSQDHGEADTQYF
TGCGCCAGCAGCCAAGATCATGGGGAGGCCGATACGCAGTATTTT
>TRBJ2-7|13|.|TRBV18|.
CASSPGGQETPYF
TGTGCCAGCTCACCGGGGGGCCAAGAGACCCCGTACTTC
>TRBJ1-1|14|.|TRBV7-2|few
CASSLEAQGTEAFF
TGTGCCAGCAGCTTAGAGGCGCAGGGGACTGAAGCTTTCTTT
>TRBJ2-7|13|.|TRBV29-1|.
CSVGDGWGYEQYF
TGCAGCGTTGGGGACGGGTGGGGCTACGAGCAGTACTTC
>TRBJ1-5|13|.|TRBV3-1|once
CASSQAPEGAQHF
TGTGCCAGCAGCCAAGCCCCGGAAGGAGCCCAGCATTTT
>TRBJ1-5|13|.|TRBV2|.
CASSDSRLGPQHF
TGTGCCAGCAGTGACTCTCGCCTGGGGCCCCAGCATTTT
>TRBJ2-1|15|.|TRBV29-1|many
CSGHLQGMGHNEQFF
TGCAGCGGTCACCTCCAGGGAATGGGGCACAATGAGCAGTTCTTC
>TRBJ2-7|14|.|TRBV6-2/TRBV6-3|.
CASTYGRSSHEQYF
TGTGCCAGCACCTACGGCCGCAGCTCCCACGAGCAGTACTTC